The 26 T cell receptor beta chains given below trace back to one sample, sequenced in a study. TCRdb ran MiXCR on the 5' RACE reads and lists one entry per CDR3 protein. This table holds nearly 55,000 distinct CDR3 sequences, over 20% found once. The sequencing sample was made of tumor-infiltrating naive CD4+ T cells sorted from the breast tumor. The subset denotes: naive CD4+ T cells, CD4+CD45RA+CD25-. The source is a female donor with breast cancer.

This clonotype was detected a few times. The chain recombines TRBV28 with TRBJ1-4; the match to TRBD1 covers 7 bases. Trimming at V came to 5 bases and at J to 5 bases, leaving 5 bases not matched to a gene. The CDR3 covers 14 residues. CDR1 and CDR2 from the germline V gene are MDHEN and SYDVKM. The CDR3: CASSPQGGNEKLFF. DNA for the CDR3: TGTGCCAGCAGTCCCCAGGGGGGGAATGAAAAACTGTTTTTT.

This clonotype was counted ten times or more. The chain is built from TRBV7-8 and TRBJ2-3, with unresolved D. V gave up 5 bases and J gave up 3 bases, with 3 bases separating them. The germline gives CDR1 SGHVS, CDR2 FQNEAQ. The CDR3 has 11 amino acids. The CDR3 protein is CASSMTDTQYF. The CDR3 DNA is TGTGCCAGCAGCATGACAGATACGCAGTATTTT. Looking up the rest from reference TRBV7-8 and TRBJ2-3 gives the full variable domain: GAGVSQSPRYKVAKRGQDVALRCDPISGHVSLFWYQQALGQGPEFLTYFQNEAQLDKSGLPSDRFFAERPEGSVSTLKIQRTQQEDSAVYLCASSMTDTQYFGPGTRLTVL.

With respect to this clonotype: A read error may account for a junction end that differs from germline. J is TRBJ1-3 and V is TRBV6-1; D is undetermined. Germline V gene sequence: CDR1 MNHNS, CDR2 SASEGT. This CDR3 comprises 12 residues. CDR3 loop: CASSALGNTVYF. The CDR3 coding sequence is TGTGCCAGCAGTGCCCTCGGAAACACCGTATATTTT.

This clonotype has just a few counts. This chain links TRBV20-1 with TRBJ1-1; 7 bases are shared with TRBD1. The CDR3 spans 13 residues. The V gene's germline CDR1 is DFQATT and CDR2 SNEGSKA (reference sequence). With V trimmed by 3 bases and J by 10 bases, 11 bases remained unmatched. CDR3 bases: TGCAGTGCTAGTTCTAGTCAGGGGGTTGGAGCTTTCTTT. The encoded protein is CSASSSQGVGAFF.

This clonotype came up many times. The rearrangement joins TRBV7-2 to TRBJ2-3; perhaps TRBD1 as D (5 bases). The germline CDR1 and CDR2 sequences are SGHTA and FQGNSA. V was pared by 4 bases and J by 0 bases, with 8 bases between. The CDR3 contains 14 residues. The CDR3, as DNA: TGTGCCAGCAGCTCTTCAGGGAGCACAGATACGCAGTATTTT. This codes for CASSSSGSTDTQYF.

The V gene is TRBV7-9, the J gene TRBJ1-1; D remains ambiguous. CDR3 length equals 14 residues. Germline V gene data show CDR1 as SEHNR and CDR2 as FQNEAQ (reference sequence). Trimming removed 2 bases at V and 4 bases at J, with 11 bases between. CDR3: CASSLSGDGTEAFF. The DNA for the CDR3 is TGTGCCAGCAGCTTATCGGGCGATGGCACTGAAGCTTTCTTT.

This clonotype was detected a few times. The germline gene is not matched at one end of the junction; a read error may be the cause. This chain links TRBV6-2 or TRBV6-3 with TRBJ2-2; 11 nucleotides match TRBD1. The V gene's germline CDR1 is MNHEY and CDR2 SVGEGT. This CDR3 contains 17 residues. CDR3 sequence reads: CASRVIGQGAKTGELFF. In nucleotides, the CDR3 is TGTGCCAGCAGAGTTATCGGACAGGGGGCGAAAACCGGGGAGCTGTTTTTT.

In regard to this clonotype: A much more abundant neighbour one base away suggests this may be a read error. The V call is TRBV28, the J call TRBJ2-7, with 9 bases matching TRBD2. CDR1 MDHEN and CDR2 SYDVKM come from the germline V gene. This CDR3 is built from 15 residues. CDR3 residues: CTSSSTSGRNYEQYF. The CDR3 DNA reads as TGTACCAGCAGCAGTACTAGCGGGCGTAACTACGAGCAGTACTTC.

The rearrangement links TRBV11-1 to TRBJ2-7; D may match TRBD1 or TRBD2 (5 bases each). Germline CDR1 is SGHAT and CDR2 is FQDESV (reference sequence). Trimming removed 3 bases at V and 2 bases at J, with 8 bases between. CDR3 length: 13 amino acids. CDR3 residues: CASSLGPPYEQYF. For the CDR3, the DNA is TGTGCCAGCAGCTTGGGACCCCCCTACGAGCAGTACTTC. Together with reference TRBV11-1 and TRBJ2-7, the CDR3 gives the full variable domain: EAEVAQSPRYKITEKSQAVAFWCDPISGHATLYWYRQILGQGPELLVQFQDESVVDDSQLPKDRFSAERLKGVDSTLKIQPAELGDSAMYLCASSLGPPYEQYFGPGTRLTVT.

The V and J genes are TRBV20-1 and TRBJ2-1, with 7 nucleotides matching TRBD2. Per the germline V gene, CDR1 is DFQATT and CDR2 is SNEGSKA (reference sequence). CDR3 size: 16 residues. Trimming cost V 0 bases and J 4 bases; bases outside gene matches: 9. The DNA for the CDR3 is TGCAGTGCTAGAGATAGACAGCGGGATCTATACAATGAGCAGTTCTTC. Protein sequence: CSARDRQRDLYNEQFF.

The V and J genes are TRBV6-1 and TRBJ2-1, with a possible D match to TRBD1 (6 bases). Germline V gives CDR1 MNHNS, CDR2 SASEGT. This CDR3 has 13 residues. Trimming shortened V by 4 bases and J by 9 bases, and 13 bases separated the two germline ends. CDR3 nucleotides: TGTGCCAGCAGTGGCCCGGACAGCCCTGAGCAGTTCTTC. It encodes CASSGPDSPEQFF.

This clonotype was seen ten or more times. The chain uses TRBV5-1 and TRBJ1-6; 7 bases map to TRBD1. The junction had 8 bases not matched to a gene; V was cut back by 3 bases and J by 5 bases. The CDR3 totals 16 residues. Germline CDR1 is SGHRS and CDR2 is YFSETQ. The CDR3: CASSSRTGRDNSPLHF. CDR3 coding DNA: TGCGCCAGCAGCTCCCGGACAGGCCGCGATAATTCACCCCTCCACTTT.

This clonotype appeared a few times. This chain links TRBV3-1 with TRBJ2-7, with D perhaps TRBD1 (5 bases). This CDR3 has 15 residues. Germline V gives CDR1 LGHDT, CDR2 YNNKEL (reference sequence). Trimming left V 2 bases short and J 5 bases short, with 16 bases between. CDR3 DNA sequence: TGTGCCAGCAGCCAACCGGGCAGGGTAATGGACGAGCAGTACTTC. Residues: CASSQPGRVMDEQYF.

This clonotype has only a few counts. CDR3 in amino acids: CASAPQINEKLFF. In DNA form, the CDR3 reads TGTGCCAGCGCCCCACAGATAAATGAAAAACTGTTTTTT. The chain combines TRBV12-3 or TRBV12-4 with TRBJ1-4; D is unclear. The CDR3 is made up of 13 amino acids. V shed 8 bases and J shed 5 bases, with 12 bases lying between them.

As concerns this clonotype: A much larger clone sits a single nucleotide away, making a read error possible. This chain links TRBV7-3 with TRBJ2-1; D is uncertain. Germline V gene data show CDR1 as SGHTA and CDR2 as FQGTGA. The CDR3 loop spans 16 amino acids. CDR3 loop: CASSLTMAVSNKEQFF. The CDR3 DNA sequence: TGTGCCAGCAGCTTAACGATGGCAGTAAGTAACAAGGAGCAGTTCTTC.

This clonotype was observed a few times. The gene calls are TRBV12-3 or TRBV12-4 and TRBJ2-7, with D possibly being TRBD1 (5 bases). CDR3 length: 14 amino acids. Trimming removed 2 bases at V and 1 base at J, with 9 bases between. The chain's CDR3 is CASSLLGPSYEQYF. The CDR3 region has the DNA TGTGCCAGCAGTTTATTGGGGCCATCCTACGAGCAGTACTTC.

This chain links TRBV28 with TRBJ2-1, with D uncertain. In germline, CDR1 is MDHEN, CDR2 SYDVKM. V gave up 5 bases and J gave up 4 bases, with 6 bases separating them. This CDR3 is 12 amino acids long. This chain's CDR3 is CASSLRYNEQFF. The CDR3 region has the DNA TGTGCCAGCAGTCTAAGGTACAATGAGCAGTTCTTC. The variable domain in full, with the rest retrieved from reference TRBV28 and TRBJ2-1, is DVKVTQSSRYLVKRTGEKVFLECVQDMDHENMFWYRQDPGLGLRLIYFSYDVKMKEKGDIPEGYSVSREKKERFSLILESASTNQTSMYLCASSLRYNEQFFGPGTRLTVL.

The V and J genes are TRBV7-9 and TRBJ2-2; unclear D gene. The germline CDR1 and CDR2 sequences are SEHNR and FQNEAQ (reference sequence). Trimming pared 7 bases from V and 0 bases from J, leaving 12 bases between. The CDR3 spans 15 residues. CDR3 protein: CASKLDAANTGELFF. CDR3 bases: TGTGCCAGCAAATTGGACGCCGCGAACACCGGGGAGCTGTTTTTT.

CDR3 amino acids: CSARGLAGFYEQYF. The CDR3 DNA reads as TGCAGTGCTAGGGGACTAGCGGGGTTCTACGAGCAGTACTTC. This sequence joins TRBV20-1 and TRBJ2-7; TRBD2 matches 13 bases. Trimming cost V 3 bases and J 3 bases; bases outside gene matches: 2. This CDR3 has 14 residues. Germline V gene lookup returns CDR1 DFQATT and CDR2 SNEGSKA (reference sequence).

This clonotype was seen a few times. The chain links TRBV5-1 to TRBJ2-1; TRBD2 matches 10 bases. Unmatched junction bases numbered 4, after V lost 4 bases and J lost 0 bases. The CDR3 spans 16 residues. Germline-derived CDR1 and CDR2 are SGHRS and YFSETQ. The chain's CDR3 is CASSRSGGSSYNEQFF. CDR3 in DNA: TGCGCCAGCAGCCGTAGCGGGGGGAGCTCCTACAATGAGCAGTTCTTC.

The CDR3 sequence is CSVEWAASTDTQYF. CDR3 coding DNA: TGCAGCGTTGAATGGGCAGCTAGCACAGATACGCAGTATTTT. This chain uses TRBV29-1 with TRBJ2-3, with no clear D. Trimming cost V 2 bases and J 0 bases, with 9 bases left between them. CDR1 and CDR2 from the germline V gene are SQVTM and ANQGSEA. The CDR3 totals 14 residues.

The genes are TRBV7-9 and TRBJ2-6; D is unresolved. Germline CDR1 and CDR2: SEHNR and FQNEAQ (reference sequence). Trimming removed 7 bases from V and 0 bases from J, with 10 bases in between. The CDR3 has 15 amino acids. In DNA, the CDR3 is TGTGCCAGCACCCCGGAGCTCTCTGGGGCCAACGTCCTGACTTTC. This translates into CASTPELSGANVLTF.

The chain recombines TRBV10-3 with TRBJ2-7; TRBD2 matches 9 bases. CDR1 and CDR2 (germline): ENHRY, SYGVKD. The CDR3 has 14 amino acids. With V trimmed by 3 bases and J by 2 bases, 2 bases remained unmatched. CDR3 nucleotides: TGTGCCATCAGTGACCTAGCGGGACCCTACGAGCAGTACTTC. Its translation: CAISDLAGPYEQYF.

This clonotype was seen a few times. V is TRBV20-1 and J is TRBJ2-7, with 11 bases identical to TRBD1. Germline CDR1 and CDR2: DFQATT and SNEGSKA (reference sequence). Trimming at V came to 6 bases and at J to 2 bases, leaving 6 bases not matched to a gene. This CDR3 has 14 residues. CDR3 sequence reads: CSALDRGLTYEQYF. In DNA form, the CDR3 reads TGCAGTGCGTTGGACAGGGGGCTCACCTACGAGCAGTACTTC.

Comments on this clonotype: A read error is possible here, since a much larger clone lies one base away. J is TRBJ2-2 and V is TRBV20-1, with D uncertain. This CDR3 region has 15 residues. V was cut by 0 bases and J by 4 bases, with 12 bases left in between. Per germline, CDR1 DFQATT and CDR2 SNEGSKA (reference sequence). CDR3 residues: CSARDKRLGTGELFF. Here the CDR3 DNA reads TGCAGTGCTAGAGACAAGAGACTGGGCACCGGGGAGCTGTTTTTT.

This sequence joins TRBV5-1 and TRBJ2-1; TRBD1 matches 7 bases. Trimming cost V 4 bases and J 0 bases; bases outside gene matches: 4. Per germline, CDR1 SGHRS and CDR2 YFSETQ. The CDR3 totals 15 residues. CDR3 sequence reads: CASSLRTGSYNEQFF. The CDR3 DNA reads as TGCGCCAGCAGCCTCAGGACAGGCTCCTACAATGAGCAGTTCTTC.